The rows below give T cell receptor beta chains drawn from one sample of a study of blood T cell repertoires in COVID-19. Assay: immunoSEQ multiplex PCR; the TCRdb copy retains only in-frame clones and omits some. The sample has 200,000 to 300,000 clones; around 82% are singletons. Sequences were obtained from peripheral blood. Receptor source: a human donor in a cohort sampled during active COVID-19. Both conserved end residues are part of each CDR3. A D gene is named only where the DNA matches it firmly. Clone size, where shown, is once, few, many, or a class for clones that have expanded.

d_gene,j_gene,abundance,v_gene,CDR3aa,CDR3nt
TRBD2,TRBJ2-7,-,TRBV7-8,CASSSPGLAGGAGEQYF,TGTGCCAGCAGCTCGCCGGGACTAGCGGGAGGGGCCGGGGAGCAGTACTTC
TRBD1,TRBJ1-3,-,TRBV6-5,CASSYSGGNGNTIYF,TGTGCCAGCAGTTACTCAGGGGGCAATGGAAACACCATATATTTT
TRBD1,TRBJ1-1,-,TRBV29-1,CSVVDRRVAEAFF,TGCAGCGTCGTGGACAGGAGGGTCGCTGAAGCTTTCTTT
-,TRBJ2-5,few,TRBV7-6,CASSLVPQVGKETQYF,TGTGCCAGCAGCTTAGTCCCACAGGTTGGGAAAGAGACCCAGTACTTC
TRBD1,TRBJ2-3,-,TRBV7-9,CASSPDRATDTQYF,TGTGCCAGCAGCCCGGACAGGGCCACAGATACGCAGTATTTT
TRBD2,TRBJ2-3,-,TRBV20-1,CSASLAGAVDTQYF,TGCAGTGCTAGTCTAGCGGGAGCAGTCGATACGCAGTATTTT
TRBD1,TRBJ1-3,-,TRBV20-1,CSARAGGTATGNTIYF,TGCAGTGCTCGTGCGGGCGGGACAGCAACTGGAAACACCATATATTTT
-,TRBJ2-3,-,TRBV7-6,CASSLGVPAADTQYF,TGTGCCAGCAGCTTGGGCGTCCCGGCCGCAGATACGCAGTATTTT
TRBD1,TRBJ1-4,once,TRBV6-6,CASSYSGNRGGEKLFF,TGTGCCAGCAGTTACTCCGGGAACAGGGGCGGTGAAAAACTGTTTTTT
TRBD1,TRBJ1-2,-,TRBV4-1,CASSHTTFTGVEFYGYTF,TGCGCCAGCAGCCATACGACCTTTACAGGGGTAGAGTTCTATGGCTACACCTTC
-,TRBJ2-5,-,TRBV18,CASSPVGLKTQYF,TGTGCCAGCTCACCGGTGGGGCTGAAGACCCAGTACTTC
TRBD2,TRBJ2-1,few,TRBV5-6,CASSLGLAGAYNEQFF,TGTGCCAGCAGCTTGGGGCTAGCGGGAGCCTACAATGAGCAGTTCTTC
TRBD1,TRBJ1-2,-,TRBV12-3/TRBV12-4,CASRRDRSYGYTF,TGTGCCAGCAGACGGGACAGGAGCTATGGCTACACCTTC
-,TRBJ2-6,-,TRBV9,CASSAYPGTGANVLTF,TGTGCCAGCAGCGCCTACCCAGGGACTGGGGCCAACGTCCTGACTTTC
-,TRBJ1-2,-,TRBV20-1,CSVSDGYTF,TGCAGTGTCTCGGATGGCTACACCTTC
TRBD2,TRBJ2-3,-,TRBV5-1,CASSTGLAGGPTDTQYF,TGCGCCAGCAGCACCGGACTAGCGGGAGGCCCGACAGATACGCAGTATTTT
TRBD1,TRBJ1-4,once,TRBV27,CASRGTGGTNEKLFF,TGTGCCAGCAGGGGGACAGGGGGAACTAATGAAAAACTGTTTTTT
-,TRBJ1-1,-,TRBV9,CASSAGEANTEAFF,TGTGCCAGCAGCGCCGGAGAAGCGAACACTGAAGCTTTCTTT
TRBD1,TRBJ1-2,-,TRBV27,CASSPTGGYGYTF,TGTGCCAGCAGTCCCACAGGGGGCTATGGCTACACCTTC
TRBD2,TRBJ2-1,-,TRBV18,CASSRSGGATNNEQFF,TGTGCCAGCTCACGCAGCGGGGGGGCGACAAACAATGAGCAGTTCTTC
-,TRBJ2-3,-,TRBV7-9,CASSLGQPTDTQYF,TGTGCCAGCAGCTTAGGACAGCCCACAGATACGCAGTATTTT
-,TRBJ2-1,-,TRBV9,CASSSLHEQFF,TGTGCCAGCAGCTCCCTCCATGAGCAGTTCTTC
TRBD1,TRBJ1-1,-,TRBV18,CASSRDRGSGNTEAFF,TGTGCCAGCTCACGGGACAGGGGCTCAGGGAACACTGAAGCTTTCTTT
-,TRBJ2-1,-,TRBV29-1,CSVRRNQYNEQFF,TGCAGCGTCAGGCGAAATCAGTACAATGAGCAGTTCTTC
-,TRBJ2-3,-,TRBV7-9,CASSPPSTDTQYF,TGTGCCAGCAGCCCTCCCAGCACAGATACGCAGTATTTT
-,TRBJ1-5,-,TRBV7-2,CASSLRVGGNSNQPQHF,TGTGCCAGCAGCTTACGAGTCGGCGGGAATAGCAATCAGCCCCAGCATTTT
-,TRBJ1-4,-,TRBV6-5,CASSMTVNEKLFF,TGTGCCAGCAGTATGACAGTAAATGAAAAACTGTTTTTT
TRBD1,TRBJ1-3,-,TRBV5-1,CASSRGTGGPGNTIYF,TGCGCCAGCAGCCGCGGGACAGGGGGGCCTGGAAACACCATATATTTT
-,TRBJ2-4,-,TRBV18,CASSPLKLAGAKNIQYF,TGTGCCAGCTCACCACTAAAGCTAGCTGGAGCCAAAAACATTCAGTACTTC
TRBD1,TRBJ2-1,-,TRBV5-1,CASSSGQGAWNEQFF,TGCGCCAGCAGCTCCGGACAGGGGGCGTGGAATGAGCAGTTCTTC
TRBD1,TRBJ1-2,-,TRBV5-5,CASSWQASDRGGGYTF,TGTGCCAGCAGCTGGCAAGCTTCGGACAGGGGAGGAGGCTACACCTTC
-,TRBJ2-3,-,TRBV7-2,CASSSRDSSTDTQYF,TGTGCCAGCAGCTCCCGGGACTCCTCTACAGATACGCAGTATTTT
-,TRBJ2-2,-,TRBV6-2/TRBV6-3,CASSKSAGELFF,TGTGCCAGCAGTAAATCGGCCGGGGAGCTGTTTTTT
-,TRBJ2-7,-,TRBV5-5,CASSRGALEQYF,TGTGCCAGCAGCCGGGGGGCACTCGAGCAGTACTTC
TRBD1,TRBJ2-7,once,TRBV2,CASSGDSIYEQYF,TGTGCCAGCAGTGGGGACAGCATCTACGAGCAGTACTTC
-,TRBJ1-2,-,TRBV28,CASSFPRTANYGYTF,TGTGCCAGCAGTTTCCCCCGGACAGCTAACTATGGCTACACCTTC
TRBD2,TRBJ2-3,-,TRBV9,CASSVEGRATNTQYF,TGTGCCAGCAGCGTAGAAGGGAGGGCCACGAATACGCAGTATTTT
-,TRBJ2-5,few,TRBV5-4,CASSSEYGETQYF,TGTGCCAGCAGCTCGGAATACGGGGAGACCCAGTACTTC
-,TRBJ2-2,-,TRBV9,CASSVTSWAGELFF,TGTGCCAGCAGCGTAACTAGCTGGGCCGGGGAGCTGTTTTTT
TRBD1,TRBJ2-7,-,TRBV25-1,CASRRSGTGSYEQYF,TGTGCCAGCAGGAGATCCGGGACAGGGTCCTACGAGCAGTACTTC
-,TRBJ2-7,-,TRBV4-1,CASSSQISEQYF,TGCGCCAGCAGCTCACAGATTTCCGAGCAGTACTTC
-,TRBJ2-7,-,TRBV19,CASSIRQGNSYEQYF,TGTGCCAGTAGTATTCGGCAGGGCAACTCCTACGAGCAGTACTTC
-,TRBJ1-1,-,TRBV18,CASSGDRLGVTEAFF,TGTGCCAGCTCAGGCGACAGGTTAGGTGTCACTGAAGCTTTCTTT
TRBD2,TRBJ2-3,-,TRBV6-1,CASSERGGTDTQYF,TGTGCCAGCAGTGAACGGGGGGGGACAGATACGCAGTATTTT
-,TRBJ2-3,-,TRBV3-1/TRBV3-2,CASSQDLRTDTQYF,TGTGCCAGCAGCCAAGATCTGAGGACAGATACGCAGTATTTT
TRBD1,TRBJ2-6,-,TRBV5-5,CASSLYVDRATSGANVLTF,TGTGCCAGCAGCTTGTACGTGGACAGGGCAACCTCTGGGGCCAACGTCCTGACTTTC
TRBD2,TRBJ2-7,-,TRBV7-6,CASSLSPAGGSYEQYF,TGTGCCAGCAGCTTAAGCCCAGCGGGGGGCTCCTACGAGCAGTACTTC
TRBD2,TRBJ2-1,-,TRBV4-3,CASSLQAGISYNEQFF,TGCGCCAGCAGCTTGCAAGCGGGGATCTCCTACAATGAGCAGTTCTTC
-,TRBJ1-2,once,TRBV6-2/TRBV6-3,CASSGQSSGYGYTF,TGTGCCAGCAGTGGACAAAGTTCTGGCTATGGCTACACCTTC
TRBD1,TRBJ1-1,once,TRBV5-1,CASRDRGRDDTEAFF,TGCGCCAGCAGGGACAGGGGGCGAGATGACACTGAAGCTTTCTTT
-,TRBJ1-5,-,TRBV25-1,CASSGHSNQPQHF,TGTGCCAGCAGTGGACATAGCAATCAGCCCCAGCATTTT
-,TRBJ1-5,-,TRBV7-9,CASSGAGNQPQHF,TGTGCCAGCAGCGGGGCGGGCAATCAGCCCCAGCATTTT